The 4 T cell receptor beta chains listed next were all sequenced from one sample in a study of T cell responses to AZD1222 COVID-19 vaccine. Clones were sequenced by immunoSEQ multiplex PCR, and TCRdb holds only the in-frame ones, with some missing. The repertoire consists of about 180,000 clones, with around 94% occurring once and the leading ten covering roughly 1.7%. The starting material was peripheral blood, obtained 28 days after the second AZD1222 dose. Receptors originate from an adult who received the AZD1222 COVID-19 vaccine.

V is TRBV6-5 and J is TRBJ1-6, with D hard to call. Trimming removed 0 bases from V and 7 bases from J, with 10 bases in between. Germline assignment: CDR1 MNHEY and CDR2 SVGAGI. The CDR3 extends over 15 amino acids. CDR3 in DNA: TGTGCCAGCAGTTACTCTTTAACGGGGAATTCACCCCTCCACTTT. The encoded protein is CASSYSLTGNSPLHF.

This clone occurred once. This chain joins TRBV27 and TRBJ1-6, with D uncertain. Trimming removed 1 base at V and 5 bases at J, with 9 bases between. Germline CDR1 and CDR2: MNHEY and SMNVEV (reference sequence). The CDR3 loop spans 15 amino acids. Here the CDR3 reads CASSLFPGHNSPLHF. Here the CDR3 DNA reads TGTGCCAGCAGTTTATTCCCTGGCCATAATTCACCCCTCCACTTT.

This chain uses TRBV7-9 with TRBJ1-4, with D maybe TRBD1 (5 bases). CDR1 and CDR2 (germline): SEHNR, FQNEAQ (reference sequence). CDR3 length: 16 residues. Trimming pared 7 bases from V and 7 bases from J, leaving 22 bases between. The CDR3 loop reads CASTALLGGGFEKLFF. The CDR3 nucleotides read TGTGCCAGCACCGCTCTCCTGGGGGGGGGATTTGAAAAACTGTTTTTT.

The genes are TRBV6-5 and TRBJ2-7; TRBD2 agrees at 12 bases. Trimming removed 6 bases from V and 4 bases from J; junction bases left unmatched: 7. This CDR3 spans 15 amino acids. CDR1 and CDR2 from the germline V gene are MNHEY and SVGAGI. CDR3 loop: CASSSLAGGSYEQYF. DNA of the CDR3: TGTGCCAGCAGCTCACTAGCGGGAGGTAGTTACGAGCAGTACTTC.